This T cell receptor (beta chain) was recorded in a study of identical twins. Germline V lookup: CDR1 DFQATT, CDR2 SNEGSKA (reference sequence). V lost 3 bases and J 6 bases, leaving 15 bases between the germline ends. The CDR3 extends over 14 amino acids. As concerns this clonotype: Its antigen is as yet unknown.

General study findings and limits: The presence of invariant MAIT and iNKT cells could partly confound analyses of zero-insertion sequences. Abundant beta clonotypes from cord blood had fewer insertions, unlike memory repertoires, which showed none.

Each cDNA held unique molecular identifiers, and template switching gave it a universal primer site. A single record per CDR3 protein comes from TCRdb applying MiXCR to the 5' RACE reads. The sample lists approximately 600,000 distinct CDR3 sequences, 7.5% to 10% occurring once. This sample also appeared in a second study, on yellow fever vaccine responses in identical twins. That investigation notes: Reportedly, twins showed a vaccine T cell response that looked partly convergent and partly personalized.

The sample was PBMCs. This chain connects TRBV20-1 to TRBJ2-1; D unresolved. This clonotype was sampled from a woman between 18 and 29 years old in good health. Here the CDR3 reads CSASVVALPNEQFF. The CDR3 DNA follows: TGCAGTGCTAGTGTGGTGGCCTTACCCAATGAGCAGTTCTTC.